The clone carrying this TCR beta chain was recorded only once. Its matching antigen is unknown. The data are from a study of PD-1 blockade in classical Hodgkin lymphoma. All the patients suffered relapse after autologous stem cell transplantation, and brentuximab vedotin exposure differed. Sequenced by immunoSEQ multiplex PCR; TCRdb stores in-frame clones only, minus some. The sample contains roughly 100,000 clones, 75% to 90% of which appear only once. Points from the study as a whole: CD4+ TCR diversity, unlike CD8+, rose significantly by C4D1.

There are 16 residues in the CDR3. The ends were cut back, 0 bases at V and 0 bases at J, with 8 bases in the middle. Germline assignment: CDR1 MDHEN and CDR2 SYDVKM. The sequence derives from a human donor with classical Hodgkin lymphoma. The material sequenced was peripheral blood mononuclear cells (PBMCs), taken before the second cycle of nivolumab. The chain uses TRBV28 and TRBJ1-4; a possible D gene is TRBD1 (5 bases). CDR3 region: CASSLWGEATNEKLFF. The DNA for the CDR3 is TGTGCCAGCAGTTTATGGGGGGAAGCAACTAATGAAAAACTGTTTTTT. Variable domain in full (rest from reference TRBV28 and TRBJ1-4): DVKVTQSSRYLVKRTGEKVFLECVQDMDHENMFWYRQDPGLGLRLIYFSYDVKMKEKGDIPEGYSVSREKKERFSLILESASTNQTSMYLCASSLWGEATNEKLFFGSGTQLSVL.